The 29 T cell receptor beta chains reported below all come from one sample, sequenced in a study of cytomegalovirus exposure and HLA in healthy donors. 13 Jbeta primers and 60 Vbeta primers were used for the PCR. Clones were read by immunoSEQ multiplex PCR, and TCRdb kept only the in-frame ones, dropping some. The sample comprises 130,000 or so clones, about 77% of which are singletons, and around 1.6% rests with the top ten. Sequencing used PBMCs. The receptors shown here come from a female donor in good health and CMV-seronegative.

The chain carries TRBV27 and TRBJ1-1; TRBD1 matches 9 bases. CDR1 is MNHEY and CDR2 is SMNVEV in the germline V gene (reference sequence). The CDR3 extends over 16 amino acids. V was pared by 6 bases and J by 4 bases, with 12 bases of the junction left unmatched. The CDR3 DNA sequence: TGTGCCAGCAGCCCACATCGGACAGGGGTGGCCACTGAAGCTTTCTTT. Translated: CASSPHRTGVATEAFF.

This sequence joins TRBV9 and TRBJ2-1, with 12 bases aligning to TRBD2. With V trimmed by 3 bases and J by 0 bases, 4 bases remained unmatched. Germline V lookup: CDR1 SGDLS, CDR2 YYNGEE. The CDR3 contains 17 residues. The CDR3 spells CASSGTSGTVSYNEQFF. CDR3 bases: TGTGCCAGCAGCGGGACTAGCGGGACCGTCTCCTACAATGAGCAGTTCTTC.

The chain combines TRBV30 with TRBJ2-7; 10 nucleotides align to TRBD1. Trimming cost V 2 bases and J 4 bases; bases outside gene matches: 5. Germline CDR1 is GTSNPN and CDR2 is SVGIG (reference sequence). The CDR3 is 14 residues long. This CDR3 reads CAWSLGTGDYEQYF. DNA of the CDR3: TGTGCCTGGAGTCTAGGGACAGGGGATTACGAGCAGTACTTC.

This clone has more than one count but fewer than ten. This chain uses TRBV28 with TRBJ2-7, with a tentative D call TRBD2 (5 bases). Trimming stripped 4 bases from V and 4 bases from J, with 17 bases between. The CDR3 sequence is 15 residues long. Germline V CDR1 and CDR2: MDHEN, SYDVKM. CDR3 nucleotides: TGTGCCAGCAGTTCCGAATTAGACGGGATTTACGAGCAGTACTTC. Translating it yields CASSSELDGIYEQYF. Variable domain in full (rest from reference TRBV28 and TRBJ2-7): DVKVTQSSRYLVKRTGEKVFLECVQDMDHENMFWYRQDPGLGLRLIYFSYDVKMKEKGDIPEGYSVSREKKERFSLILESASTNQTSMYLCASSSELDGIYEQYFGPGTRLTVT.

This chain connects TRBV5-4 to TRBJ2-3; 7 bases are a match to TRBD2. Germline V gene sequence: CDR1 SGHNT, CDR2 YYREEE (reference sequence). V shed 5 bases and J 5 bases; nucleotides not matched to a gene: 5. CDR3 length: 13 amino acids. The CDR3 spells CASSREVQDTQYF. CDR3 nucleotides: TGTGCCAGCAGTCGGGAGGTTCAAGATACGCAGTATTTT.

Only one count was recorded for this clone. This chain joins TRBV7-2 and TRBJ2-7, with TRBD2 matching 7 bases. Germline loops: CDR1 SGHTA, CDR2 FQGNSA. The CDR3 sequence is 16 residues long. The ends lost 4 bases at V and 7 bases at J; junction bases unmatched: 16. CDR3 sequence (DNA): TGTGCCAGCAGCTCCCGAGGGCTAGCGGTCTTAAGGGAGCAGTACTTC. Translated, it gives CASSSRGLAVLREQYF.

The J gene is TRBJ2-7, the V gene TRBV28; D may be TRBD1 (6 bases). The CDR3 covers 14 residues. Per the germline V gene, CDR1 is MDHEN and CDR2 is SYDVKM. V shed 6 bases and J shed 4 bases, with 16 bases lying between them. This CDR3 is CASSHRELRYEQYF. The DNA for the CDR3 is TGTGCCAGCAGCCACAGGGAATTGAGGTACGAGCAGTACTTC.

This chain links TRBV28 with TRBJ2-5, with 7 bases lining up with TRBD1. V lost 5 bases, J lost 1 base, and 7 bases stayed unmatched. The length of the CDR3 is 15 residues. CDR1 is MDHEN, CDR2 SYDVKM, per germline. Here the CDR3 reads CASSPGGQSQETQYF. The CDR3 DNA is TGTGCCAGCAGTCCAGGGGGACAGAGCCAAGAGACCCAGTACTTC.

This clone was observed a handful of times. The chain couples TRBV5-4 to TRBJ2-3; no clear D. V lost 0 bases and J lost 0, with 8 bases in between. This CDR3 comprises 15 residues. The V gene's germline CDR1 is SGHNT and CDR2 YYREEE (reference sequence). The CDR3 coding sequence is TGTGCCAGCAGCTTGGGAAGCCATAGCACAGATACGCAGTATTTT. This codes for CASSLGSHSTDTQYF. Based on the CDR3 plus reference TRBV5-4 and TRBJ2-3, the full variable domain is ETGVTQSPTHLIKTRGQQVTLRCSSQSGHNTVSWYQQALGQGPQFIFQYYREEENGRGNFPPRFSGLQFPNYSSELNVNALELDDSALYLCASSLGSHSTDTQYFGPGTRLTVL.

This clone was recorded once. The chain uses TRBV19 and TRBJ1-3, with unresolved D. Per the germline V gene, CDR1 is LNHDA and CDR2 is SQIVND (reference sequence). The V end was cut by 7 bases, the J end by 0 bases, with 10 bases between. The CDR3 extends over 14 amino acids. CDR3 nucleotides: TGTGCCAGTACCCCAGGCAGCTCTGGAAACACCATATATTTT. Translating it yields CASTPGSSGNTIYF.

The gene calls are TRBV9 and TRBJ1-1, with D unresolved. The CDR3 is made up of 16 amino acids. The germline V gene encodes CDR1 SGDLS and CDR2 YYNGEE. Trimming stripped 0 bases from V and 4 bases from J, with 16 bases between. CDR3 DNA: TGTGCCAGCAGCGTAGGCGAGGGATCGGAGGGCACTGAAGCTTTCTTT. This sequence encodes CASSVGEGSEGTEAFF.

This clone showed up just once. V gene TRBV29-1 combines with J gene TRBJ2-3, with TRBD2 as a possible D gene (5 bases). The CDR3 has 13 amino acids. Between the trimmed V and J ends, which lost 3 bases and 2 bases, there was a span of 9 bases. The germline CDR1 and CDR2 sequences are SQVTM and ANQGSEA. The CDR3 loop reads CSVETTTTDTQYF. The CDR3 bases are TGCAGCGTTGAGACTACTACCACAGATACGCAGTATTTT.

A remark on this clone: One end of the junction is discordant with germline, which a read error may explain. The chain combines TRBV28 with TRBJ2-5; 11 nucleotides line up with TRBD2. The CDR3 is made up of 13 amino acids. CDR1 MDHEN and CDR2 SYDVKM come from the germline V gene. Here the CDR3 reads CASSTPSGRQGNF. CDR3 nucleotides: TGTGCCAGCAGTACACCTAGCGGGAGGCAAGGTAACTTC.

The V and J genes are TRBV13 and TRBJ1-2, with D possibly matching TRBD1 (5 bases). The CDR3 covers 11 residues. The germline V gene has CDR1 PRHDT and CDR2 FYEKMQ (reference sequence). The germline V and J ends were trimmed by 5 bases and 10 bases, with 11 bases remaining between them. The CDR3 sequence: CASSNRQDYTF. CDR3 in DNA: TGTGCCAGCAGCAACAGGCAGGACTACACCTTC. Complete variable domain (other parts from reference TRBV13 and TRBJ1-2): AAGVIQSPRHLIKEKRETATLKCYPIPRHDTVYWYQQGPGQDPQFLISFYEKMQSDKGSIPDRFSAQQFSDYHSELNMSSLELGDSALYFCASSNRQDYTFGSGTRLTVV.

The gene calls are TRBV9 and TRBJ2-7; tentatively, D is TRBD2 (6 bases). The V gene's germline CDR1 is SGDLS and CDR2 YYNGEE. Trimming pared 0 bases from V and 4 bases from J, leaving 14 bases between. The CDR3 has 15 amino acids. DNA of the CDR3: TGTGCCAGCAGCGTAGCCGGGGGTCCCGGGTACGAGCAGTACTTC. It translates to CASSVAGGPGYEQYF.

The V and J genes are TRBV19 and TRBJ1-2; D may be TRBD1 (5 bases). The V gene's germline CDR1 is LNHDA and CDR2 SQIVND (reference sequence). This CDR3 has 13 amino acids. Trimming stripped 7 bases from V and 3 bases from J, with 12 bases between. The CDR3 sequence: CASMWGDDYGYTF. The CDR3, as DNA: TGTGCCAGTATGTGGGGGGACGACTATGGCTACACCTTC.

This chain joins TRBV2 and TRBJ2-1, with no clear D. Trimming left V 3 bases short and J 7 bases short, with 4 bases between. The CDR3 consists of 11 residues. The germline V gene has CDR1 SNHLY and CDR2 FYNNEI. This chain's CDR3 is CASSDVNEQFF. The CDR3 region has the DNA TGTGCCAGCAGTGACGTTAATGAGCAGTTCTTC.

The V gene is TRBV6-5, the J gene TRBJ1-1, with 7 bases that match TRBD1. The CDR3 sequence is 13 residues long. Germline V gives CDR1 MNHEY, CDR2 SVGAGI. V lost 5 bases, J lost 10 bases, and 10 bases stayed unmatched. CDR3 loop: CASSTTLQGRAFF. CDR3 bases: TGTGCCAGCAGTACAACTTTACAGGGGAGAGCTTTCTTT.

Remarks on this clone: This CDR3 is also generated by other DNA sequences in the sample. The chain uses TRBV19 and TRBJ1-5; 10 bases align to TRBD1. J lost 5 bases, V lost 2 bases, and 3 bases had no gene match. This CDR3 is 15 amino acids long. In germline, CDR1 is LNHDA, CDR2 SQIVND (reference sequence). The DNA for the CDR3 is TGTGCCAGTAGTATAACGGACAGGGGGGATCAGCCCCAGCATTTT. This encodes CASSITDRGDQPQHF.

The V call is TRBV7-2, the J call TRBJ2-1; D is unclear. The V end lost 10 bases, the J end lost 0 bases, and 16 bases lay between the germline ends. The CDR3 covers 15 residues. Germline CDR1 is SGHTA and CDR2 is FQGNSA. The CDR3 coding sequence is TGTGCCACCCGAGCCCAAGCGAGCTCCTACAATGAGCAGTTCTTC. Protein: CATRAQASSYNEQFF. Drawing the rest from reference TRBV7-2 and TRBJ2-1, the complete variable domain is GAGVSQSPSNKVTEKGKDVELRCDPISGHTALYWYRQSLGQGLEFLIYFQGNSAPDKSGLPSDRFSAERTGGSVSTLTIQRTQQEDSAVYLCATRAQASSYNEQFFGPGTRLTVL.

This clone was seen a handful of times. The chain couples TRBV6-6 to TRBJ1-5; 7 positions match TRBD1. V dropped 5 bases and J dropped 8; count of bases not matched to a gene: 9. There are 14 residues in the CDR3. In germline, CDR1 is MNHNY, CDR2 SVGAGI (reference sequence). CDR3 protein: CASSPQGSPEPQHF. The CDR3 bases are TGTGCCAGCAGTCCACAGGGGTCTCCGGAGCCCCAGCATTTT.

The chain carries TRBV2 and TRBJ1-1, with unresolved D. V dropped 6 bases and J dropped 7 bases, with 18 bases sitting between them. Germline CDR1 SNHLY, CDR2 FYNNEI. CDR3 length equals 14 residues. The CDR3 DNA is TGTGCCAGCAGCCCCAGGTCCCCATCTTTTGAAGCTTTCTTT. Its protein is CASSPRSPSFEAFF.

This sequence joins TRBV7-6 and TRBJ2-3; 12 bases line up with TRBD2. The germline V gene has CDR1 SGHVS and CDR2 FNYEAQ. The ends lost 1 base at V and 4 bases at J; junction bases unmatched: 3. The CDR3 sequence is 16 residues long. CDR3 region: CASSLVASGRADTQYF. The CDR3, as DNA: TGTGCCAGCAGCTTAGTGGCTAGCGGGAGGGCAGATACGCAGTATTTT.

The chain carries TRBV5-1 and TRBJ2-3; possible D gene TRBD1, 5 bases. Trimming took off 0 bases at V and 2 bases at J, with 10 bases between the two ends. Germline V gene sequence: CDR1 SGHRS, CDR2 YFSETQ. The CDR3 contains 15 residues. The CDR3 coding sequence is TGCGCCAGCAGCTTGGGACAGCCGATCACAGATACGCAGTATTTT. This translates into CASSLGQPITDTQYF.

This chain uses TRBV6-5 with TRBJ2-7, with D possibly matching TRBD2 (7 bases). Deletions cut 8 bases from V and 7 bases from J, with 21 bases between. Germline CDR1 MNHEY, CDR2 SVGAGI. CDR3 length: 14 residues. The CDR3, as DNA: TGTGCCAGCGGTAGGCCGGGGGGCTCGGGAGAGCAGTACTTC. It encodes CASGRPGGSGEQYF.

This chain joins TRBV5-1 and TRBJ1-1; 7 bases agree with TRBD1. V lost 4 bases, J lost 4 bases, and 4 bases stayed unmatched. This CDR3 is 13 amino acids long. From germline, CDR1 is SGHRS and CDR2 YFSETQ. The CDR3 coding sequence is TGCGCCAGCAGCATCGACAGGGCCACTGAAGCTTTCTTT. Encoded protein: CASSIDRATEAFF.

The chain couples TRBV30 to TRBJ2-6; 8 bases fit TRBD1. The CDR3 extends over 16 amino acids. The V gene's germline CDR1 is GTSNPN and CDR2 SVGIG (reference sequence). V was clipped by 0 bases and J by 4 bases; unmatched bases: 5. The CDR3 coding sequence is TGTGCCTGGAGTGTCCCGACAGGGGCCGGGGCCAACGTCCTGACTTTC. Its protein is CAWSVPTGAGANVLTF.

V is TRBV5-1 and J is TRBJ2-2, with TRBD1 matching over 11 bases. Germline V gene sequence: CDR1 SGHRS, CDR2 YFSETQ. The junction had 6 bases not matched to a gene; V was cut back by 4 bases and J by 7 bases. This CDR3 contains 15 residues. CDR3 sequence reads: CASSPGQGASGELFF. The DNA of the CDR3 is TGCGCCAGCAGCCCTGGACAGGGGGCGAGCGGGGAGCTGTTTTTT.

The chain carries TRBV7-6 and TRBJ2-7, with D maybe TRBD2 (6 bases). In germline, CDR1 is SGHVS, CDR2 FNYEAQ. The CDR3 is 16 amino acids. V was cut by 5 bases and J by 0 bases, with 17 bases left in between. The CDR3 region has the DNA TGTGCCAGCAGCCCCGGGACTGTAGGGACCTCCTACGAGCAGTACTTC. As protein: CASSPGTVGTSYEQYF.